Following are 23 T cell receptor beta chains from one sample sequenced in a study of T cells in Graves' hyperthyroidism and ophthalmopathy. RNA transcripts served as the template for amplifying TCR beta CDR3 regions. An initial round of RT-PCR targeting the TCR CDR3 relied on the HTBI primer set. One entry per CDR3 protein, called by TCRdb with MiXCR from the multiplex PCR reads. Of 700,000 or so distinct CDR3 sequences listed, roughly 17% are singletons. The sample was blood. The source of these receptors is a man between 18 and 35 years old with Graves' hyperthyroidism.

The CDR3 DNA reads as TGTGCCACCAGCCCCGGGAGCTCCTACAATGAGCAGTTCTTC. Amino acid sequence: CATSPGSSYNEQFF. The chain has TRBV24-1 and TRBJ2-1, with a tentative D call TRBD2 (6 bases). The CDR3 length is 14 residues. V lost 7 bases, J lost 0 bases, and 9 bases lay in between. Germline V gene sequence: CDR1 KGHDR, CDR2 SFDVKD.

The chain joins TRBV19 to TRBJ2-1; D is unresolved. CDR3 length: 16 residues. V lost 3 bases and J 5 bases, leaving 17 bases between the germline ends. Germline values: CDR1 LNHDA, CDR2 SQIVND (reference sequence). The CDR3 region is CASSIFGWAEHNEQFF. The DNA of the CDR3 is TGTGCCAGTAGTATTTTCGGCTGGGCAGAGCACAATGAGCAGTTCTTC.

The chain links TRBV28 to TRBJ2-7; no clear D. The CDR3 has 10 residues. Germline CDR1 reads MDHEN; CDR2 reads SYDVKM. V was trimmed by 6 bases and J by 6 bases, leaving 6 bases between them. The CDR3 protein is CASSHLEQYF. The CDR3 DNA reads TGTGCCAGCAGCCACCTCGAGCAGTACTTC.

This clonotype has more than one count but fewer than ten. CDR3 protein: CASRPRQGAWGYTF. The DNA of the CDR3 is TGTGCCAGCAGGCCCCGACAGGGGGCGTGGGGCTACACCTTC. V and J are TRBV13 and TRBJ1-2; 10 nucleotides match TRBD1. CDR3 size: 14 residues. Germline V lookup: CDR1 PRHDT, CDR2 FYEKMQ (reference sequence). After removal of 6 bases from V and 8 bases from J, the junction contained 9 bases not matched to a gene.

The J gene is TRBJ2-1, the V gene TRBV6-2 or TRBV6-3; perhaps TRBD2 as D (6 bases). The tail of the sequence fits TRBJ2-7 better, so the J call may be wrong. Germline loops: CDR1 MNHEY, CDR2 SVGEGT. The CDR3 runs to 15 residues. This CDR3 reads CASTEASAAYNEQYF. The DNA for the CDR3 is TGTGCCAGCACCGAAGCTAGCGCGGCCTACAATGAGCAGTACTTC.

This clonotype was observed many times. The genes are TRBV27 and TRBJ2-1; D not certain. The CDR3 covers 16 residues. Germline CDR1 and CDR2: MNHEY and SMNVEV (reference sequence). V was clipped by 5 bases and J by 0 bases, with 14 bases between them. DNA of the CDR3: TGTGCCAGCAGTACGCAGTGGACGGGCTCCTACAATGAGCAGTTCTTC. Protein: CASSTQWTGSYNEQFF.

This clonotype was picked up many times. This chain links TRBV30 with TRBJ2-1; TRBD2 agrees at 14 bases. Germline-derived CDR1 and CDR2 are GTSNPN and SVGIG (reference sequence). V gave up 8 bases and J gave up 7 bases; unmatched junction bases: 7. This CDR3 has 14 residues. The CDR3 reads CAARLAGGKNEQFF. CDR3 in DNA: TGTGCCGCGAGACTAGCGGGAGGGAAGAATGAGCAGTTCTTC.

This clonotype has just a few counts. This chain connects TRBV13 to TRBJ1-1; D unclear. Trimming left V 3 bases short and J 1 base short, with 15 bases between. Germline V gene data show CDR1 as PRHDT and CDR2 as FYEKMQ (reference sequence). The length of the CDR3 is 16 residues. The CDR3, as DNA: TGTGCCAGCAGCTTGTTCCCATCGACGGGGAACACTGAAGCTTTCTTT. It translates to CASSLFPSTGNTEAFF.

This clonotype was counted between two and nine times. The gene calls are TRBV5-5 and TRBJ1-1, with unresolved D. CDR1 is SGHKS, CDR2 YYEKEE, per germline (reference sequence). The CDR3 spans 15 residues. Trimming removed 1 base from V and 11 bases from J, with 21 bases in between. The CDR3 is CASSLIGTEGRRAFF. The CDR3 DNA reads as TGTGCCAGCAGCTTGATCGGCACAGAGGGCAGGCGTGCTTTCTTT.

About this clonotype: A read error may explain this, as a much larger clone is one base away. V is TRBV20-1 and J is TRBJ2-1, with TRBD2 identical over 9 bases. The CDR3 has 14 amino acids. Germline V gene lookup returns CDR1 DFQATT and CDR2 SNEGSKA (reference sequence). V trimming: 1 base; J trimming: 6 bases; junction bases outside the gene matches: 4. For the CDR3, the DNA is TGCAGTGCTAGAGGCGGGAGGGGAAGCAATGAGCAGTTCTTC. The encoded protein is CSARGGRGSNEQFF.

In this sample, this clonotype turned up many times. The CDR3 reads CASSPQPNQPQHF. CDR3 DNA: TGTGCCAGCAGTCCCCAGCCCAATCAGCCCCAGCATTTT. V usage is TRBV12-3 or TRBV12-4 and J usage is TRBJ1-5; D is undetermined. V lost 5 bases and J lost 3, with 8 bases in between. The CDR3 runs 13 residues.

This clonotype was detected only a few times. J is TRBJ2-7 and V is TRBV28; TRBD1 might be the D (6 bases). Germline values: CDR1 MDHEN, CDR2 SYDVKM. CDR3 length equals 13 residues. V shed 6 bases and J shed 4 bases, with 13 bases lying between them. CDR3 DNA: TGTGCCAGCAGCGAACAGGGACGGTACGAGCAGTACTTC. As protein: CASSEQGRYEQYF. Supplemented by reference TRBV28 and TRBJ2-7, the full variable domain reads DVKVTQSSRYLVKRTGEKVFLECVQDMDHENMFWYRQDPGLGLRLIYFSYDVKMKEKGDIPEGYSVSREKKERFSLILESASTNQTSMYLCASSEQGRYEQYFGPGTRLTVT.

The J gene is TRBJ1-2, the V gene TRBV7-9; tentative D call: TRBD1 (6 bases). Trimming stripped 0 bases from V and 6 bases from J, with 14 bases between. Germline V CDR1 and CDR2: SEHNR, FQNEAQ (reference sequence). The CDR3 totals 15 residues. The CDR3 sequence: CASSLAWAGVHGYTF. CDR3 nucleotides: TGTGCCAGCAGCTTAGCGTGGGCAGGGGTTCATGGCTACACCTTC.

This clonotype was observed many times. The chain links TRBV3-1 to TRBJ1-1; D is perhaps TRBD1 (6 bases). CDR1 is LGHDT and CDR2 is YNNKEL in the germline V gene (reference sequence). The CDR3 has 16 residues. Trimming took off 4 bases at V and 1 base at J, with 16 bases between the two ends. CDR3 DNA sequence: TGTGCCAGCAGCCCCACCGGGGGGCTTGGGAACACTGAAGCTTTCTTT. Its protein is CASSPTGGLGNTEAFF.

V is TRBV5-1 and J is TRBJ2-7, with 9 bases that match TRBD1. The CDR3 is made up of 16 amino acids. The junction had 10 bases not matched to a gene; V was cut back by 0 bases and J by 6 bases. Germline V gene data show CDR1 as SGHRS and CDR2 as YFSETQ. CDR3 in DNA: TGCGCCAGCAGCTTGGCCAGTTTTACAGGGGGCGGCGAGCAGTACTTC. Encoded protein: CASSLASFTGGGEQYF.

The chain combines TRBV27 with TRBJ2-4; D is perhaps TRBD2 (6 bases). The ends were cut back, 5 bases at V and 0 bases at J, with 14 bases in the middle. The CDR3 runs to 16 residues. Germline CDR1 and CDR2: MNHEY and SMNVEV (reference sequence). The CDR3 region has the DNA TGTGCCAGCAGTCACATGGGGGGACTAGCCAAAAACATTCAGTACTTC. This encodes CASSHMGGLAKNIQYF.

The chain uses TRBV20-1 and TRBJ1-2; no clear D gene. CDR3 length: 14 amino acids. The germline CDR1 and CDR2 sequences are DFQATT and SNEGSKA (reference sequence). V shed 5 bases and J shed 4 bases, with 17 bases lying between them. The CDR3 reads CSASRPTPGYGYTF. For the CDR3, the DNA is TGCAGTGCTTCCCGGCCCACACCGGGCTATGGCTACACCTTC.

As regards this clonotype: Since a much larger clone is just one base distant, this may be a read error. J is TRBJ2-5 and V is TRBV12-3 or TRBV12-4; D remains ambiguous. The CDR3 totals 12 residues. The DNA for the CDR3 is TGTGCCGGCAGTTTAAGGGAAGAGACCCAGTACTTC. Translation gives CAGSLREETQYF.

The V call is TRBV7-6, the J call TRBJ2-2, with D unresolved. Germline assignment: CDR1 SGHVS and CDR2 FNYEAQ. CDR3 size: 15 residues. The V end was cut by 0 bases, the J end by 4 bases, with 9 bases between. CDR3 bases: TGTGCCAGCAGCTTAGCGAGTCCGGGCACCGGGGAGCTGTTTTTT. It translates to CASSLASPGTGELFF.

The V gene is TRBV7-2, the J gene TRBJ1-2; D is perhaps TRBD1 (5 bases). V was shortened by 1 base and J by 4 bases, with 10 bases between the two germline ends. Germline CDR1 SGHTA, CDR2 FQGNSA. CDR3 length: 14 amino acids. The CDR3 sequence is CASSLGSGTYGYTF. CDR3 nucleotides: TGTGCCAGCAGCTTAGGGTCAGGGACCTATGGCTACACCTTC.

CDR3 protein: CSVEGSGTVGYEQYF. DNA of the CDR3: TGCAGCGTTGAGGGGAGCGGGACCGTCGGCTACGAGCAGTACTTC. V usage is TRBV29-1 and J usage is TRBJ2-7, with 7 bases identical to TRBD2. Trimming at V came to 3 bases and at J to 3 bases, leaving 11 bases not matched to a gene. Germline values: CDR1 SQVTM, CDR2 ANQGSEA. The CDR3 contains 15 residues.

As for this clonotype: The junction and the germline gene differ at one end; a read error may be behind it. This chain's CDR3 is CVSSRGTGAGELFF. CDR3 DNA sequence: TGTGTCAGTAGTCGCGGGACAGGGGCCGGGGAGCTGTTTTTT. J is TRBJ2-2 and V is TRBV19, with TRBD1 matching 10 bases. The CDR3 is made up of 14 amino acids. Germline V gene sequence: CDR1 LNHDA, CDR2 SQIVND (reference sequence). Looking up the rest from reference TRBV19 and TRBJ2-2 gives the full variable domain: DGGITQSPKYLFRKEGQNVTLSCEQNLNHDAMYWYRQDPGQGLRLIYYSQIVNDFQKGDIAEGYSVSREKKESFPLTVTSAQKNPTAFYLCVSSRGTGAGELFFGEGSRLTVL.

The chain has TRBV7-3 and TRBJ2-1, with D unresolved. Per germline, CDR1 SGHTA and CDR2 FQGTGA. V lost 5 bases to trimming and J lost 6 bases, with 11 bases between them. This CDR3 has 13 amino acids. CDR3: CASSIGWSNEQFF. For the CDR3, the DNA is TGTGCCAGCAGCATTGGTTGGTCCAATGAGCAGTTCTTC. Using reference TRBV7-3 and TRBJ2-1 for the parts outside the CDR3, the full variable domain is GAGVSQTPSNKVTEKGKYVELRCDPISGHTALYWYRQSLGQGPEFLIYFQGTGAADDSGLPNDRFFAVRPEGSVSTLKIQRTERGDSAVYLCASSIGWSNEQFFGPGTRLTVL.